The clone carrying this T cell receptor (beta chain) was recorded only once. V lost 5 bases, J lost 4 bases, and 9 bases lay in between. Germline CDR1 is MNHEY and CDR2 is SVGAGI. The CDR3 is 13 residues long. The sample originates from a study of T cell responses to AZD1222 COVID-19 vaccine. The protocol was immunoSEQ multiplex PCR, while the TCRdb copy is restricted to in-frame clones and leaves out a portion. The sample has 35,000 to 45,000 clones, roughly 88% seen once. V gene TRBV6-5 combines with J gene TRBJ2-1; no definite D call. This TCR derives from an adult who received the AZD1222 COVID-19 vaccine. The material sequenced was peripheral blood, taken 28 days after the second AZD1222 dose. The CDR3 sequence is CASSLNRYNEQFF. The CDR3 nucleotides are TGTGCCAGCAGTCTCAACAGATACAATGAGCAGTTCTTC.